A single sample is the source of the 9 T cell receptor beta chains below, sequenced in a study of identical twins' blood T cells. One entry per CDR3 protein results from TCRdb running MiXCR on the 5' RACE reads. The repertoire holds 350,000 to 400,000 distinct CDR3 sequences, with 28% as singletons. The sequenced sample was PBMCs. The receptors were gathered from a woman aged 18 to 49 in good health.

This chain joins TRBV24-1 and TRBJ2-7; 9 bases map to TRBD1. The CDR3 is 16 residues long. V dropped 4 bases and J dropped 2; count of bases not matched to a gene: 8. From germline, CDR1 is KGHDR and CDR2 SFDVKD. The CDR3 loop reads CATSEYTGGRAYEQYF. In nucleotides, the CDR3 is TGTGCCACCAGTGAATACACAGGGGGCAGAGCCTACGAGCAGTACTTC.

This clonotype has more than one count but fewer than ten. The chain recombines TRBV7-9 with TRBJ1-2; TRBD1 is a possible D gene (5 bases). The CDR3 runs to 17 residues. Trimming removed 0 bases from V and 5 bases from J, with 19 bases in between. Per the germline V gene, CDR1 is SEHNR and CDR2 is FQNEAQ (reference sequence). The CDR3 nucleotides read TGTGCCAGCAGCTTAGCCACCGGGACGCCCGGAGGGTATGGCTACACCTTC. The encoded protein is CASSLATGTPGGYGYTF.

In this sample, this clonotype turned up a few times. This chain connects TRBV27 to TRBJ1-6; no clear D. From germline, CDR1 is MNHEY and CDR2 SMNVEV (reference sequence). The CDR3 is 20 residues long. V lost 5 bases to trimming and J lost 0 bases, with 23 bases between them. CDR3 protein: CASSLSLPTRSSSYNSPLHF. The CDR3 DNA sequence: TGTGCCAGCAGTCTTTCCCTCCCCACACGGTCCAGCTCCTATAATTCACCCCTCCACTTT.

This clonotype was observed a handful of times. The chain links TRBV5-1 to TRBJ2-3; D possibly corresponds to TRBD2 (6 bases). This CDR3 comprises 18 residues. V was shortened by 0 bases and J by 7 bases, with 24 bases between the two germline ends. Germline V gene lookup returns CDR1 SGHRS and CDR2 YFSETQ. In DNA form, the CDR3 reads TGCGCCAGCAGCTTGGACTCCCCGAGGGCAGCGGGTGCGAATACGCAGTATTTT. It translates to CASSLDSPRAAGANTQYF.

The rearrangement uses TRBV10-2 and TRBJ2-7; D not resolved. CDR3 length: 13 residues. V was pared by 3 bases and J by 0 bases, with 6 bases between. Germline values: CDR1 WSHSY, CDR2 SAAADI. The CDR3 protein is CASSEATSYEQYF. The CDR3 DNA is TGCGCCAGCAGTGAAGCTACCTCCTACGAGCAGTACTTC.

The V call is TRBV5-1, the J call TRBJ1-2, with unresolved D. Looked up from germline, CDR1 is SGHRS and CDR2 is YFSETQ. The ends were cut back, 0 bases at V and 2 bases at J, with 17 bases in the middle. This CDR3 is built from 17 residues. The CDR3 coding sequence is TGCGCCAGCAGCTTGGGGGAGTTGGCCTGGAGGAACTATGGCTACACCTTC. Its protein product is CASSLGELAWRNYGYTF.

The CDR3 protein is CASSLIGGGGTEAFF. The CDR3 nucleotides are TGTGCCAGCAGCTTAATTGGGGGGGGAGGCACTGAAGCTTTCTTT. The chain uses TRBV11-2 and TRBJ1-1, with a weak D call TRBD1 (5 bases). Germline-derived CDR1 and CDR2 are SGHAT and FQNNGV. Trimming shortened V by 2 bases and J by 4 bases, and 14 bases separated the two germline ends. CDR3 length equals 15 residues.

The genes are TRBV5-1 and TRBJ1-2; 7 bases are shared with TRBD1. The germline CDR1 and CDR2 sequences are SGHRS and YFSETQ. This CDR3 spans 13 amino acids. V trimming: 7 bases; J trimming: 6 bases; junction bases outside the gene matches: 9. CDR3 sequence: CASSRDRDDGYTF. The CDR3 region has the DNA TGCGCCAGCTCACGAGACAGGGACGATGGCTACACCTTC.

This clonotype showed up just a few times. Sequence at one end of the junction differs from germline and may be a read error. The gene calls are TRBV2 and TRBJ1-5, with TRBD1 matching 7 bases. The CDR3 has 14 residues. CDR1 and CDR2 (germline): SNHLY, FYNNEI. The CDR3 here is CASSYRDSNQRQHF. DNA of the CDR3: TGTGCCAGCAGCTACCGGGACAGCAATCAGCGCCAGCATTTT.